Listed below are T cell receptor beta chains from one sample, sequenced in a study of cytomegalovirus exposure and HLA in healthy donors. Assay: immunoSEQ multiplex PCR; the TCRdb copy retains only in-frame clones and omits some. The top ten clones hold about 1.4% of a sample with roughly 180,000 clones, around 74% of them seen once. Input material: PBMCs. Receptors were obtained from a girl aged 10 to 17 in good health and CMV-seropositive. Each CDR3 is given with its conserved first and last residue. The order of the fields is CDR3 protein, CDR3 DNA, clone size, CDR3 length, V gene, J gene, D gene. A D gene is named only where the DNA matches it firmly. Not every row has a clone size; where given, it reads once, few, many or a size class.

CDR3aa: CASSVLAGATNTGELFF; CDR3nt: TGTGCCAGCAGCGTACTAGCGGGGGCCACGAACACCGGGGAGCTGTTTTTT; abundance: .; len: 17; v_gene: TRBV9; j_gene: TRBJ2-2; d_gene: TRBD2
CDR3aa: CASSLGDNSGANVLTF; CDR3nt: TGTGCCAGCAGCTTGGGGGACAACTCTGGGGCCAACGTCCTGACTTTC; abundance: .; len: 16; v_gene: TRBV5-8; j_gene: TRBJ2-6; d_gene: .
CDR3aa: CASSPQGTGLAYEQYF; CDR3nt: TGTGCCAGCAGCCCCCAGGGGACAGGCCTTGCCTACGAGCAGTACTTC; abundance: .; len: 16; v_gene: TRBV11-2; j_gene: TRBJ2-7; d_gene: TRBD1
CDR3aa: CASSQVPSLGSGELFF; CDR3nt: TGCGCCAGCAGCCAAGTTCCTAGTTTGGGTTCCGGGGAGCTGTTTTTT; abundance: .; len: 16; v_gene: TRBV4-1; j_gene: TRBJ2-2; d_gene: .
CDR3aa: CASSVDQGSGYTF; CDR3nt: TGTGCCAGCAGCGTAGACCAGGGGAGTGGCTACACCTTC; abundance: .; len: 13; v_gene: TRBV9; j_gene: TRBJ1-2; d_gene: .
CDR3aa: CASSLGGESQHF; CDR3nt: TGTGCCAGCAGCTTAGGTGGTGAGAGCCAGCATTTT; abundance: .; len: 12; v_gene: TRBV7-9; j_gene: TRBJ1-5; d_gene: .
CDR3aa: CASSLPRTGTYEQYF; CDR3nt: TGTGCCAGCAGCTTACCAAGGACAGGGACCTACGAGCAGTACTTC; abundance: .; len: 15; v_gene: TRBV7-2; j_gene: TRBJ2-7; d_gene: TRBD1
CDR3aa: CASSFAGADTDTQYF; CDR3nt: TGTGCCAGCAGTTTCGCAGGGGCCGACACAGATACGCAGTATTTT; abundance: once; len: 15; v_gene: TRBV27; j_gene: TRBJ2-3; d_gene: .
CDR3aa: CASSGQHYEQYF; CDR3nt: TGTGCCAGCAGTGGACAGCACTACGAGCAGTACTTC; abundance: .; len: 12; v_gene: TRBV2; j_gene: TRBJ2-7; d_gene: .
CDR3aa: CASSFRQTEAFF; CDR3nt: TGTGCCAGCAGCTTTCGACAAACTGAAGCTTTCTTT; abundance: .; len: 12; v_gene: TRBV5-6; j_gene: TRBJ1-1; d_gene: .
CDR3aa: CASSQEGLGALSTDTQYF; CDR3nt: TGCGCCAGCAGCCAAGAAGGGCTGGGGGCGCTAAGCACAGATACGCAGTATTTT; abundance: once; len: 18; v_gene: TRBV4-3; j_gene: TRBJ2-3; d_gene: .
CDR3aa: CAWNFQGRGEKLFF; CDR3nt: TGTGCCTGGAACTTTCAGGGGAGGGGTGAAAAACTGTTTTTT; abundance: .; len: 14; v_gene: TRBV30; j_gene: TRBJ1-4; d_gene: .
CDR3aa: CASSQDKGAGTEAFF; CDR3nt: TGCGCCAGCAGCCAAGATAAGGGGGCGGGCACTGAAGCTTTCTTT; abundance: .; len: 15; v_gene: TRBV4-3; j_gene: TRBJ1-1; d_gene: TRBD1
CDR3aa: CARKDRGDSPLHF; CDR3nt: TGTGCCAGAAAAGACAGGGGTGATTCACCCCTCCACTTT; abundance: few; len: 13; v_gene: TRBV2; j_gene: TRBJ1-6; d_gene: TRBD1
CDR3aa: CASSGLTGGPANEKLFF; CDR3nt: TGTGCCAGCAGCGGGCTGACAGGGGGCCCGGCTAATGAAAAACTGTTTTTT; abundance: once; len: 17; v_gene: TRBV5-5; j_gene: TRBJ1-4; d_gene: TRBD1
CDR3aa: CASEGQGYTGELFF; CDR3nt: TGTGCCAGCGAAGGACAGGGGTACACCGGGGAGCTGTTTTTT; abundance: .; len: 14; v_gene: TRBV2; j_gene: TRBJ2-2; d_gene: TRBD1
CDR3aa: CASSFGGSYEQYF; CDR3nt: TGTGCCAGCAGCTTCGGGGGGTCCTACGAGCAGTACTTC; abundance: .; len: 13; v_gene: TRBV13; j_gene: TRBJ2-7; d_gene: TRBD2
CDR3aa: CASSDSAAGGHNEQFF; CDR3nt: TGTGCCAGCAGTGACTCGGCGGCGGGGGGACACAATGAGCAGTTCTTC; abundance: .; len: 16; v_gene: TRBV6-4; j_gene: TRBJ2-1; d_gene: TRBD2
CDR3aa: CASSLFDRGGTDTQYF; CDR3nt: TGTGCCAGCAGCTTGTTTGACAGGGGTGGCACAGATACGCAGTATTTT; abundance: few; len: 16; v_gene: TRBV5-8; j_gene: TRBJ2-3; d_gene: TRBD1
CDR3aa: CASSQSITYEQYF; CDR3nt: TGTGCCAGCAGCCAATCAATCACCTACGAGCAGTACTTC; abundance: .; len: 13; v_gene: TRBV14; j_gene: TRBJ2-7; d_gene: .
CDR3aa: CASSLTGPNEKLFF; CDR3nt: TGTGCCAGCAGTTTGACAGGTCCTAATGAAAAACTGTTTTTT; abundance: .; len: 14; v_gene: TRBV28; j_gene: TRBJ1-4; d_gene: .
CDR3aa: CAWTIAGGPTGELFF; CDR3nt: TGTGCCTGGACTATAGCGGGGGGGCCGACCGGGGAGCTGTTTTTT; abundance: .; len: 15; v_gene: TRBV30; j_gene: TRBJ2-2; d_gene: TRBD2
CDR3aa: CASSLITGGSETQYF; CDR3nt: TGTGCCAGCAGCTTAATAACAGGAGGGTCAGAGACCCAGTACTTC; abundance: .; len: 15; v_gene: TRBV7-2; j_gene: TRBJ2-5; d_gene: .
CDR3aa: CAWSPDRINYGYTF; CDR3nt: TGTGCCTGGAGTCCCGACAGGATCAACTATGGCTACACCTTC; abundance: .; len: 14; v_gene: TRBV30; j_gene: TRBJ1-2; d_gene: .
CDR3aa: CASSFSGQGGRATEAFF; CDR3nt: TGTGCCAGCAGCTTCTCGGGACAGGGAGGGCGGGCTACAGAAGCTTTCTTT; abundance: .; len: 17; v_gene: TRBV7-9; j_gene: TRBJ1-1; d_gene: TRBD1
CDR3aa: CASSLGSSYEQYF; CDR3nt: TGTGCCAGCAGCTTGGGGAGCTCCTACGAGCAGTACTTC; abundance: .; len: 13; v_gene: TRBV5-6; j_gene: TRBJ2-7; d_gene: .
CDR3aa: CASSPQGDRTEAFF; CDR3nt: TGTGCCAGCAGCCCACAGGGGGACCGGACTGAAGCTTTCTTT; abundance: few; len: 14; v_gene: TRBV11-2; j_gene: TRBJ1-1; d_gene: TRBD1
CDR3aa: CASSLETAATNEKLFF; CDR3nt: TGCGCCAGCAGCTTGGAGACAGCTGCAACTAATGAAAAACTGTTTTTT; abundance: .; len: 16; v_gene: TRBV5-1; j_gene: TRBJ1-4; d_gene: .
CDR3aa: CASSLGTSGGIPSTDTQYF; CDR3nt: TGTGCCAGCAGCCTCGGGACTAGCGGGGGGATTCCTAGCACAGATACGCAGTATTTT; abundance: few; len: 19; v_gene: TRBV9; j_gene: TRBJ2-3; d_gene: TRBD2
CDR3aa: CASSLGRTEAFF; CDR3nt: TGTGCCAGCAGCTTAGGGCGGACTGAAGCTTTCTTT; abundance: .; len: 12; v_gene: TRBV7-9; j_gene: TRBJ1-1; d_gene: .
CDR3aa: CASSIEGLAHDIQYF; CDR3nt: TGTGCCAGTAGTATCGAAGGACTAGCCCATGACATTCAGTACTTC; abundance: .; len: 15; v_gene: TRBV19; j_gene: TRBJ2-4; d_gene: TRBD2
CDR3aa: CASIPTGVRGEQYF; CDR3nt: TGTGCCAGCATTCCGACGGGGGTGAGGGGCGAGCAGTACTTC; abundance: .; len: 14; v_gene: TRBV27; j_gene: TRBJ2-7; d_gene: .
CDR3aa: CASSPLGGDSPLHF; CDR3nt: TGTGCCAGCTCACCCCTAGGCGGGGATTCACCCCTCCACTTT; abundance: .; len: 14; v_gene: TRBV18; j_gene: TRBJ1-6; d_gene: .
CDR3aa: CASSGQGGGNTIYF; CDR3nt: TGTGCCAGCAGTGGCCAGGGCGGTGGAAACACCATATATTTT; abundance: .; len: 14; v_gene: TRBV25-1; j_gene: TRBJ1-3; d_gene: .
CDR3aa: CASSRWTGGPENSNQPQHF; CDR3nt: TGTGCCAGCAGCCGCTGGACAGGGGGACCGGAGAATAGCAATCAGCCCCAGCATTTT; abundance: .; len: 19; v_gene: TRBV5-6; j_gene: TRBJ1-5; d_gene: TRBD1
CDR3aa: CASSEPGLAGGIYEQYF; CDR3nt: TGCGCCAGCAGTGAGCCCGGACTAGCGGGGGGGATCTACGAGCAGTACTTC; abundance: .; len: 17; v_gene: TRBV10-2; j_gene: TRBJ2-7; d_gene: TRBD2
CDR3aa: CASYAGGEQYF; CDR3nt: TGTGCCAGCTATGCAGGGGGAGAGCAGTACTTC; abundance: .; len: 11; v_gene: TRBV6-5; j_gene: TRBJ2-7; d_gene: TRBD1
CDR3aa: CASSSGQGPDTQYF; CDR3nt: TGTGCCAGCAGCTCGGGACAGGGGCCAGATACGCAGTATTTT; abundance: .; len: 14; v_gene: TRBV5-8; j_gene: TRBJ2-3; d_gene: TRBD1
CDR3aa: CASSRGQAKAEAFF; CDR3nt: TGTGCCAGCAGCCGGGGACAGGCTAAGGCTGAAGCTTTCTTT; abundance: few; len: 14; v_gene: TRBV7-2; j_gene: TRBJ1-1; d_gene: TRBD1
CDR3aa: CASSLTTGQAFF; CDR3nt: TGTGCCAGCAGCTTAACGACAGGGCAAGCTTTCTTT; abundance: .; len: 12; v_gene: TRBV5-6; j_gene: TRBJ1-1; d_gene: TRBD1
CDR3aa: CASSLSAGAIYNEQFF; CDR3nt: TGCGCCAGCAGCTTGTCAGCGGGGGCTATCTACAATGAGCAGTTCTTC; abundance: .; len: 16; v_gene: TRBV5-1; j_gene: TRBJ2-1; d_gene: TRBD2
CDR3aa: CASSPRREGEAFF; CDR3nt: TGTGCCAGCTCACCCCGGCGAGAGGGAGAAGCTTTCTTT; abundance: .; len: 13; v_gene: TRBV18; j_gene: TRBJ1-1; d_gene: .
CDR3aa: CASSTSGGVYNEQFF; CDR3nt: TGTGCCAGCAGTACTAGCGGGGGGGTCTACAATGAGCAGTTCTTC; abundance: .; len: 15; v_gene: TRBV6-6; j_gene: TRBJ2-1; d_gene: TRBD2
CDR3aa: CASNAQGAQAVSYGYTF; CDR3nt: TGTGCCAGTAATGCCCAGGGTGCCCAAGCTGTTAGCTATGGCTACACCTTC; abundance: .; len: 17; v_gene: TRBV19; j_gene: TRBJ1-2; d_gene: .
CDR3aa: CASSPRGGDEKLFF; CDR3nt: TGTGCCAGCAGCCCCCGGGGAGGGGATGAAAAACTGTTTTTT; abundance: few; len: 14; v_gene: TRBV5-4; j_gene: TRBJ1-4; d_gene: .
CDR3aa: CASRGAQRGAEQFF; CDR3nt: TGTGCCAGCAGAGGGGCCCAGCGGGGGGCCGAGCAGTTCTTC; abundance: .; len: 14; v_gene: TRBV6-5; j_gene: TRBJ2-1; d_gene: TRBD2
CDR3aa: CASSPYRQGITEAFF; CDR3nt: TGTGCCAGCTCACCCTACCGACAGGGGATTACTGAAGCTTTCTTT; abundance: .; len: 15; v_gene: TRBV18; j_gene: TRBJ1-1; d_gene: TRBD1
CDR3aa: CASSPEGGGAGDTQYF; CDR3nt: TGCGCCAGCAGCCCCGAGGGCGGGGGGGCGGGGGATACGCAGTATTTT; abundance: .; len: 16; v_gene: TRBV4-3; j_gene: TRBJ2-3; d_gene: TRBD2
CDR3aa: CASMGSRGPNGVGEQYF; CDR3nt: TGTGCCAGTATGGGGTCCAGGGGGCCGAACGGGGTAGGGGAGCAGTACTTC; abundance: few; len: 17; v_gene: TRBV19; j_gene: TRBJ2-7; d_gene: TRBD1
CDR3aa: CASSQGQGVDEQYF; CDR3nt: TGCGCCAGCAGCCAGGGACAGGGAGTCGACGAGCAGTACTTC; abundance: .; len: 14; v_gene: TRBV4-1; j_gene: TRBJ2-7; d_gene: TRBD1
CDR3aa: CASSSQGEAIAPQHF; CDR3nt: TGTGCCAGCAGCTCCCAGGGGGAGGCCATCGCGCCCCAGCATTTT; abundance: .; len: 15; v_gene: TRBV9; j_gene: TRBJ1-5; d_gene: TRBD1
CDR3aa: CASSQDRAGKYEKLFF; CDR3nt: TGCGCCAGCAGCCAAGATCGGGCGGGGAAGTATGAAAAACTGTTTTTT; abundance: .; len: 16; v_gene: TRBV4-3; j_gene: TRBJ1-4; d_gene: .
CDR3aa: CASSYFHTGQAAKNIQYF; CDR3nt: TGTGCCAGCAGCTATTTCCATACAGGGCAGGCGGCCAAAAACATTCAGTACTTC; abundance: .; len: 18; v_gene: TRBV11-3; j_gene: TRBJ2-4; d_gene: .
CDR3aa: CASSSTGGGSEAFF; CDR3nt: TGTGCCAGCAGCTCGACAGGGGGCGGCTCTGAAGCTTTCTTT; abundance: .; len: 14; v_gene: TRBV7-9; j_gene: TRBJ1-1; d_gene: TRBD1
CDR3aa: CASRGGQGYYYGYTF; CDR3nt: TGTGCCAGTCGTGGGGGCCAGGGGTATTACTATGGCTACACCTTC; abundance: .; len: 15; v_gene: TRBV19; j_gene: TRBJ1-2; d_gene: .